This T cell receptor beta chain was identified during a study of T-cell reconstitution after alpha-beta-depleted transplantation in children. Germline V gives CDR1 LGHNA, CDR2 YNFKEQ. This CDR3 has 15 residues. The trim removed 0 bases at V and 5 bases at J, leaving 6 bases unmatched. Unique molecular identifiers were incorporated during preparation of the TCRbeta library. Via MiXCR, TCRdb re-called the PCR reads, giving one row per CDR3 protein. Among approximately 520,000 distinct CDR3 sequences listed, about an eighth were seen once. This material consisted of PBMCs, mostly from graft donor cells, taken 180 days after TCRalphabeta/CD19-depleted stem cell transplant. This TCR derives from a female patient aged 2 to 10 who had a stem cell transplant for aplastic anemia, so the T cells may come from the graft donor. This chain connects TRBV4-2 to TRBJ1-1; 7 positions agree with TRBD1. The CDR3 DNA is TGTGCCAGCAGCCAAGATTGGAGGGGGCGGACTGAAGCTTTCTTT. Amino acid sequence: CASSQDWRGRTEAFF.